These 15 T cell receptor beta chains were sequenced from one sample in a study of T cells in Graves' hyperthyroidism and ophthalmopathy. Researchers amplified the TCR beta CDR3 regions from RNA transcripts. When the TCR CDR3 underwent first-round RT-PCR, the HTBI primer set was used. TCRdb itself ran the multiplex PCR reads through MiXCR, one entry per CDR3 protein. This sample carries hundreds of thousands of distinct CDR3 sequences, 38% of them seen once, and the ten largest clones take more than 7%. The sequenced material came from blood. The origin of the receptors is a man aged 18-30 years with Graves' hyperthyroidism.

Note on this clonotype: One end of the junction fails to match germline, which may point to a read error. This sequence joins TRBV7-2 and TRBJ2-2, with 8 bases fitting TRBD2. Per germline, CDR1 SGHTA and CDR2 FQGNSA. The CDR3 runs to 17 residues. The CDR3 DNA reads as TGTGCCAGCAGCCCCGCGGGGGCTAGCGGGCTCACCGGGGAGCTGCTTTTT. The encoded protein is CASSPAGASGLTGELLF. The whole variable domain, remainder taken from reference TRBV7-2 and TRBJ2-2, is GAGVSQSPSNKVTEKGKDVELRCDPISGHTALYWYRQSLGQGLEFLIYFQGNSAPDKSGLPSDRFSAERTGGSVSTLTIQRTQQEDSAVYLCASSPAGASGLTGELLFGEGSRLTVL.

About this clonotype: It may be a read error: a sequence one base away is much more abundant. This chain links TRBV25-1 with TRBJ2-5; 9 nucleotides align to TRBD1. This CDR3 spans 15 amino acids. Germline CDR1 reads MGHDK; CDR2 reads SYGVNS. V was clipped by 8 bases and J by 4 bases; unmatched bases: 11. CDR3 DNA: TGTGCCAGCCGGATTCGGACAGGGGTCGGAGAGACCCAGTACTTC. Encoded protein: CASRIRTGVGETQYF.

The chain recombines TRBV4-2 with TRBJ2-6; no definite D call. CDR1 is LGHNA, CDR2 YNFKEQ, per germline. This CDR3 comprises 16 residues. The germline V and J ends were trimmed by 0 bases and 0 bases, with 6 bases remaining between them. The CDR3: CASSQDAVSGANVLTF. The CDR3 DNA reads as TGTGCCAGCAGCCAAGATGCGGTCTCTGGGGCCAACGTCCTGACTTTC.

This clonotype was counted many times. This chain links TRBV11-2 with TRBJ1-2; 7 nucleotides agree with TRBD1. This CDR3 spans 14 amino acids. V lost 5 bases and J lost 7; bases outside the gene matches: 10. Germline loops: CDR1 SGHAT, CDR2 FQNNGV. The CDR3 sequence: CASSPSRGISGYTF. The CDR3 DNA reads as TGTGCCAGCAGCCCGTCCAGGGGGATCAGTGGCTACACCTTC.

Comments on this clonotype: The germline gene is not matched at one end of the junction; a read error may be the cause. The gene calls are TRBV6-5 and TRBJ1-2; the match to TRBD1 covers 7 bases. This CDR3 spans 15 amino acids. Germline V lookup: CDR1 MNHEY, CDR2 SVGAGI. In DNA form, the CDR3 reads TGTGCCAGCAGTCACTCCGGGACAGTCAACTATGGCTACACCTTC. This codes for CASSHSGTVNYGYTF.

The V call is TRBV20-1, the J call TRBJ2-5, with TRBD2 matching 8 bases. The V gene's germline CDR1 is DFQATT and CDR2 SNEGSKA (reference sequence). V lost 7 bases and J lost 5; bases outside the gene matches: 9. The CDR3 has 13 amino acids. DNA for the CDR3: TGCAGTGTTCCATTTGGCGGGGGGGAGACCCAGTACTTC. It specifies CSVPFGGGETQYF.

The CDR3 DNA reads as TGTGCCATCTCCCGGGACATCTTTCCCCAGTACTTC. The encoded protein is CAISRDIFPQYF. The chain employs TRBV12-3 or TRBV12-4 and TRBJ2-7, with a tentative D call TRBD1 (6 bases). Trimming removed 10 bases at V and 10 bases at J, with 20 bases between. The CDR3 has 12 amino acids.

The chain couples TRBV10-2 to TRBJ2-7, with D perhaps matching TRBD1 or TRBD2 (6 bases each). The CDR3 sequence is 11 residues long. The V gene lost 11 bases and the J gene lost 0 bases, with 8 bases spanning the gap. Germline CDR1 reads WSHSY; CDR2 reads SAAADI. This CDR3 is CAEGGSYEQYF. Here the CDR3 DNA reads TGCGCCGAGGGGGGCTCCTACGAGCAGTACTTC.

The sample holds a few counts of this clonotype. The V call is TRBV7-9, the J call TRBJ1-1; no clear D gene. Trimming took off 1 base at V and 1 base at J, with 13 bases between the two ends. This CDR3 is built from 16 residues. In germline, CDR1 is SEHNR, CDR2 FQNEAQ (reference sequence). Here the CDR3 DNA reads TGTGCCAGCAGCTTAGAAAAGTCCCGGACGAACACTGAAGCTTTCTTT. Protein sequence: CASSLEKSRTNTEAFF.

The CDR3 coding sequence is TGCGCCAGCAGCCTCCAAACCCCATCCGAAGAGCAGTACTTC. This translates into CASSLQTPSEEQYF. The chain joins TRBV5-1 to TRBJ2-7; D is uncertain. The V end lost 4 bases, the J end lost 7 bases, and 18 bases lay between the germline ends. The CDR3 is made up of 14 amino acids. CDR1 and CDR2 from the germline V gene are SGHRS and YFSETQ.

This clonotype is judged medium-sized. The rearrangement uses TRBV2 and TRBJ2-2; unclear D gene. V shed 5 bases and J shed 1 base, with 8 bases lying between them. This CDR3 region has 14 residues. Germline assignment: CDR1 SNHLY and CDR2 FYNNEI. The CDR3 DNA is TGTGCCAGCAGTCACCTAGTGAACACCGGGGAGCTGTTTTTT. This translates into CASSHLVNTGELFF.

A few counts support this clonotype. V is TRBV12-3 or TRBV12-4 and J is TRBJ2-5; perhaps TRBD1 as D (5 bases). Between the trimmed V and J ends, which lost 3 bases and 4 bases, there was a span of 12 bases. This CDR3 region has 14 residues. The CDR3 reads CASSFSQGRETQYF. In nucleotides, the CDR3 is TGTGCCAGCAGTTTTTCGCAGGGTCGAGAGACCCAGTACTTC.

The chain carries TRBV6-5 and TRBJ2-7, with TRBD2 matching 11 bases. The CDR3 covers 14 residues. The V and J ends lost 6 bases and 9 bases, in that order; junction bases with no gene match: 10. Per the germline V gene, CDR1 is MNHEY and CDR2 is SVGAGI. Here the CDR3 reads CASSRTGLADRQYF. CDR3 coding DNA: TGTGCCAGCAGCCGAACGGGACTAGCGGACAGGCAGTACTTC.

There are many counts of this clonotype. The CDR3 is CASSEWAHKTQYF. DNA for the CDR3: TGTGCCAGCAGCGAATGGGCACATAAGACCCAGTACTTC. The V gene is TRBV7-3, the J gene TRBJ2-5, with unresolved D. V lost 5 bases to trimming and J lost 6 bases, with 13 bases between them. There are 13 residues in the CDR3. The V gene's germline CDR1 is SGHTA and CDR2 FQGTGA.

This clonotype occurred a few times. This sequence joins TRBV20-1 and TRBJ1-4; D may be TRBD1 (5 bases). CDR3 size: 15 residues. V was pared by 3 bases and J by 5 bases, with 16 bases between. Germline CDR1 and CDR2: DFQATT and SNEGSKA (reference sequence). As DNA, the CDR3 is TGCAGTGCTAGTAACCCGGGGGTCGGGAATGAAAAACTGTTTTTT. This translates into CSASNPGVGNEKLFF.